This TCR beta chain stems from a study of prognosis after radiotherapy for stage I lung cancer. Germline V CDR1 and CDR2: SGHAT, FQNNGV. V dropped 6 bases and J dropped 0 bases, with 14 bases sitting between them. CDR3 length equals 16 residues. From genomic DNA, TCR beta CDR3 was amplified by two-round multiplex PCR. Gene-specific TRBV and TRBJ primers were used in PCR round one. TCRdb used MiXCR to reprocess the multiplex PCR reads, holding one entry per CDR3 protein. The sample holds around 19,000 distinct CDR3 sequences, about three fifths seen once. The chain combines TRBV11-2 with TRBJ1-4; D is undetermined. The source was PBMCs, collected before or after stereotactic body radiation therapy (not recorded which). The clonotype was recovered from a donor over 45 with non-small cell lung cancer. CDR3 amino acids: CASSLNSPSTNEKLFF. As DNA, the CDR3 is TGTGCCAGCAGTCTTAACAGCCCTTCAACTAATGAAAAACTGTTTTTT.